Following are 6 T cell receptor beta chains from one sample sequenced in a study of T cells in Graves' hyperthyroidism and ophthalmopathy. Amplified TCR beta CDR3 regions derived from RNA transcripts. First-round RT-PCR with HTBI primers amplified the TCR CDR3 region. Via MiXCR, TCRdb re-called the multiplex PCR reads, giving one row per CDR3 protein. The top ten hold approximately 50% of the sample, which has some 210,000 distinct CDR3 sequences, under 20% seen once. What was sequenced was blood. These receptors all come from a man aged 45-60 years with Graves' hyperthyroidism.

This clonotype was found a few times. The V gene is TRBV7-2, the J gene TRBJ1-5; D is unresolved. The CDR3 runs to 14 residues. The germline V gene has CDR1 SGHTA and CDR2 FQGNSA. The V end lost 0 bases, the J end lost 7 bases, and 10 bases lay between the germline ends. The DNA for the CDR3 is TGTGCCAGCAGCTTAGCTTGGGGAAAACAGCCCCAGCATTTT. Its protein is CASSLAWGKQPQHF. The full variable domain, with the rest looked up from reference TRBV7-2 and TRBJ1-5, is GAGVSQSPSNKVTEKGKDVELRCDPISGHTALYWYRQSLGQGLEFLIYFQGNSAPDKSGLPSDRFSAERTGGSVSTLTIQRTQQEDSAVYLCASSLAWGKQPQHFGDGTRLSIL.

J is TRBJ2-7 and V is TRBV10-3, with TRBD1 identical over 9 bases. Germline CDR1 reads ENHRY; CDR2 reads SYGVKD. This CDR3 is built from 14 residues. V trimming: 5 bases; J trimming: 9 bases; junction bases outside the gene matches: 11. The CDR3 loop is CAISLPGQGHGQYF. Written as DNA, the CDR3 is TGTGCCATCAGTTTACCGGGACAGGGCCACGGGCAGTACTTC.

This clonotype was seen repeatedly, ten times or more. The chain couples TRBV12-3 or TRBV12-4 to TRBJ2-3; TRBD1 matches 8 bases. The CDR3 contains 15 residues. The V segment lost 6 bases and the J segment 4 bases; nucleotides outside the gene matches: 9. The CDR3 nucleotides are TGTGCCAGCAGAAAGACAGGGGTCCGGGCAGATACGCAGTATTTT. Translation: CASRKTGVRADTQYF.

The rearrangement links TRBV20-1 to TRBJ1-5; D ambiguous. Germline CDR1 DFQATT, CDR2 SNEGSKA (reference sequence). V was trimmed by 3 bases and J by 7 bases, leaving 10 bases between them. The CDR3 runs 12 residues. This chain's CDR3 is CSASLPPQPQHF. In DNA form, the CDR3 reads TGCAGTGCTAGCCTTCCGCCCCAGCCCCAGCATTTT.

This clonotype was seen many times. V usage is TRBV7-8 and J usage is TRBJ2-7; D is perhaps TRBD2 (5 bases). Germline V lookup: CDR1 SGHVS, CDR2 FQNEAQ. The CDR3 runs 14 residues. V was shortened by 2 bases and J by 2 bases, with 10 bases between the two germline ends. The CDR3 nucleotides read TGTGCCAGCAGCTTAAAACGGGGAGCCTACGAGCAGTACTTC. It encodes CASSLKRGAYEQYF.

This clonotype was recorded many times. The genes are TRBV10-2 and TRBJ2-7; 11 nucleotides align to TRBD1. The CDR3 extends over 16 amino acids. V shed 6 bases and J 0 bases; nucleotides not matched to a gene: 7. Germline assignment: CDR1 WSHSY and CDR2 SAAADI. CDR3 region: CASRGWGQGDSYEQYF. As DNA, the CDR3 is TGCGCCAGCAGAGGCTGGGGACAGGGGGACTCCTACGAGCAGTACTTC.